Each of the 13 T cell receptor beta chains below was sequenced from the same sample in a study of a mutant IDH1 vaccine in newly diagnosed glioma (dated by TCRdb to 2020 to 2023). Explained via the paper, the time point label denotes: baseline, week 1 (first vaccination visit). The treatment or condition label, as the study defines it: pre-vaccination baseline after standard-of-care therapy. Library preparation was by the immunoSEQ multiplex PCR assay. What TCRdb holds here is the immuneACCESS table cut down to in-frame rearrangements. Part of the clones is not present; checked against another copy, under half of the missing clones reflect an unresolved V gene, and the others are unexplained. The sample contains fewer than 100,000 clones, roughly 89% of them found a single time. In total, the top ten clones hold 0.5% to 0.6% of the sample. The starting material was PBMCs, obtained from a glioma patient treated with radiotherapy, temozolomide or both. The receptors here all came from a woman between 45 and 60 years old with glioma.

This clone was recorded a few times. The rearrangement uses TRBV2 and TRBJ2-5; D possibly corresponds to TRBD1 (6 bases). Germline V gives CDR1 SNHLY, CDR2 FYNNEI. V was shortened by 2 bases and J by 0 bases, with 7 bases between the two germline ends. The length of the CDR3 is 14 residues. CDR3 DNA sequence: TGTGCCAGCAGTGAAAACAGGGACCAAGAGACCCAGTACTTC. Translating gives CASSENRDQETQYF.

The V gene is TRBV6-5, the J gene TRBJ1-1, with D tentatively TRBD1 (5 bases). The CDR3 is made up of 14 amino acids. Germline loops: CDR1 MNHEY, CDR2 SVGAGI. Trimming took 2 bases from V and 4 from J, leaving 11 bases between them. The CDR3 DNA reads TGTGCCAGCAGTTACAGGGACTGGGGCACTGAAGCTTTCTTT. Protein: CASSYRDWGTEAFF.

This chain links TRBV9 with TRBJ2-7; D may correspond to TRBD1 or TRBD2 (5 bases each). Germline values: CDR1 SGDLS, CDR2 YYNGEE. Trimming pared 0 bases from V and 5 bases from J, leaving 9 bases between. The CDR3 has 13 residues. This CDR3 reads CASSVARDDEQYF. The CDR3 region has the DNA TGTGCCAGCAGCGTAGCCAGGGACGACGAGCAGTACTTC.

The sample holds a few counts of this clone. This chain connects TRBV27 to TRBJ1-1; 7 bases fit TRBD1. This CDR3 is 13 amino acids long. Germline CDR1 reads MNHEY; CDR2 reads SMNVEV (reference sequence). V shed 8 bases and J 5 bases; nucleotides not matched to a gene: 8. For the CDR3, the DNA is TGTGCCAGCGGAAATTACAGGGGAACTGAAGCTTTCTTT. It specifies CASGNYRGTEAFF.

The J gene is TRBJ1-4, the V gene TRBV29-1; D is undetermined. This CDR3 has 13 residues. Germline V gene lookup returns CDR1 SQVTM and CDR2 ANQGSEA. V was pared by 7 bases and J by 0 bases, with 9 bases between. The CDR3 reads CSAQLATNEKLFF. The CDR3 DNA follows: TGCAGCGCCCAACTCGCAACTAATGAAAAACTGTTTTTT.

V and J are TRBV18 and TRBJ2-7; D is uncertain. The CDR3 contains 14 residues. Trimming removed 3 bases from V and 3 bases from J, with 12 bases in between. Germline V gene sequence: CDR1 KGHSH, CDR2 LQKENI. The DNA for the CDR3 is TGTGCCAGCTCACCGAACGGACCCGGCTACGAGCAGTACTTC. Translated, it gives CASSPNGPGYEQYF.

The genes are TRBV28 and TRBJ1-2; 8 bases align to TRBD1. V shed 2 bases, J shed 8 bases, and the junction held 10 bases outside the gene matches. The CDR3 is made up of 15 amino acids. Germline V gives CDR1 MDHEN, CDR2 SYDVKM. The CDR3 DNA follows: TGTGCCAGCAGTTTACATCGCCAGGGGGCGTCGGGCTACACCTTC. It specifies CASSLHRQGASGYTF.

The V gene is TRBV7-9, the J gene TRBJ1-1, with 7 nucleotides matching TRBD1. CDR1 and CDR2 from the germline V gene are SEHNR and FQNEAQ (reference sequence). The CDR3 extends over 12 amino acids. V was pared by 5 bases and J by 8 bases, with 5 bases of the junction left unmatched. As DNA, the CDR3 is TGTGCCAGCAGCATGACAGGGCGAGAAGCTTTCTTT. This encodes CASSMTGREAFF.

V is TRBV9 and J is TRBJ2-5; D may match TRBD1 or TRBD2 (7 bases each). CDR1 is SGDLS, CDR2 YYNGEE, per germline. CDR3 length: 14 amino acids. V was cut by 5 bases and J by 7 bases, with 18 bases left in between. The CDR3 here is CASSAQDREGTQYF. CDR3 in DNA: TGTGCCAGCAGTGCCCAAGACAGGGAGGGGACCCAGTACTTC.

The DNA for the CDR3 is TGTGCCAGCAGCTTTACAGCGGGAGAGTGGGTCGAGACCCAGTACTTC. It encodes CASSFTAGEWVETQYF. The chain joins TRBV5-5 to TRBJ2-5; 8 bases agree with TRBD2. Germline V gives CDR1 SGHKS, CDR2 YYEKEE (reference sequence). The ends lost 2 bases at V and 5 bases at J; junction bases unmatched: 11. This CDR3 has 16 residues.

This clone has just one count. This chain connects TRBV27 to TRBJ1-5; 9 bases map to TRBD1. CDR1 is MNHEY, CDR2 SMNVEV, per germline (reference sequence). This CDR3 has 14 amino acids. The V segment lost 5 bases and the J segment 5 bases; nucleotides outside the gene matches: 4. CDR3 DNA: TGTGCCAGCAGTCCCGGGACAGGGTATCAGCCCCAGCATTTT. Protein sequence: CASSPGTGYQPQHF.

The chain joins TRBV4-2 to TRBJ2-1; 10 bases are a match to TRBD1. V lost 3 bases and J lost 4; bases outside the gene matches: 6. The CDR3 consists of 16 residues. Germline-derived CDR1 and CDR2 are LGHNA and YNFKEQ. The CDR3 loop is CASSQEGQGLYNEQFF. The CDR3 DNA sequence: TGTGCCAGCAGCCAGGAGGGACAGGGGCTATACAATGAGCAGTTCTTC.

V usage is TRBV9 and J usage is TRBJ2-2; D unclear. The germline CDR1 and CDR2 sequences are SGDLS and YYNGEE. The CDR3 sequence is 13 residues long. The ends were cut back, 0 bases at V and 7 bases at J, with 7 bases in the middle. The chain's CDR3 is CASSVGLNGELFF. DNA for the CDR3: TGTGCCAGCAGCGTAGGCCTGAACGGGGAGCTGTTTTTT. Full variable domain (outside the CDR3, taken from reference TRBV9 and TRBJ2-2): DSGVTQTPKHLITATGQRVTLRCSPRSGDLSVYWYQQSLDQGLQFLIQYYNGEERAKGNILERFSAQQFPDLHSELNLSSLELGDSALYFCASSVGLNGELFFGEGSRLTVL.